Presented here are 25 T cell receptor beta chains from one specimen sequenced in a study of T cell responses to AZD1222 COVID-19 vaccine. Sequenced by immunoSEQ multiplex PCR; TCRdb stores in-frame clones only, minus some. Altogether roughly 120,000 clones are present, 70% to 90% being singletons, with the ten largest covering about 7.8%. The material was peripheral blood, obtained on day 0 of AZD1222 vaccination. These receptors all come from an adult in good health.

This clone was observed a handful of times. This sequence joins TRBV30 and TRBJ1-5; no reliable D call. This CDR3 comprises 13 residues. V shed 5 bases and J shed 4 bases, with 12 bases lying between them. Germline CDR1 is GTSNPN and CDR2 is SVGIG (reference sequence). CDR3 sequence reads: CAWAWAHNQPQHF. CDR3 coding DNA: TGTGCCTGGGCCTGGGCCCATAATCAGCCCCAGCATTTT. Full variable domain (rest looked up from reference TRBV30 and TRBJ1-5): SQTIHQWPATLVQPVGSPLSLECTVEGTSNPNLYWYRQAAGRGLQLLFYSVGIGQISSEVPQNLSASRPQDRQFILSSKKLLLSDSGFYLCAWAWAHNQPQHFGDGTRLSIL.

The genes are TRBV30 and TRBJ1-2; 7 bases match TRBD1. The CDR3 is 12 residues long. V gave up 3 bases and J gave up 4 bases; unmatched junction bases: 2. Germline CDR1 is GTSNPN and CDR2 is SVGIG (reference sequence). The CDR3: CAWSDRAYGYTF. In DNA form, the CDR3 reads TGTGCCTGGAGCGACAGGGCCTATGGCTACACCTTC.

The CDR3 nucleotides read TGTGCCAGCAGTAGAAACAGGGTCGGGAACTATGGCTACACCTTC. Translated: CASSRNRVGNYGYTF. The chain combines TRBV6-5 with TRBJ1-2, with a possible D match to TRBD1 (6 bases). The ends were cut back, 5 bases at V and 2 bases at J, with 15 bases in the middle. This CDR3 has 15 residues. CDR1 is MNHEY, CDR2 SVGAGI, per germline.

The chain has TRBV3-1 (or the pseudogene TRBV3-2) and TRBJ2-1; 10 nucleotides match TRBD2. J lost 9 bases, V lost 2 bases, and 10 bases had no gene match. This CDR3 region has 16 residues. Per germline, CDR1 LGHDT and CDR2 YNNKEL (reference sequence). CDR3 DNA: TGTGCCAGCAGCCAATCGAGGGCTAGCGGGGGAGTTGAGCAGTTCTTC. It encodes CASSQSRASGGVEQFF.

The chain recombines TRBV10-2 with TRBJ2-7; 9 nucleotides agree with TRBD1. The germline V gene has CDR1 WSHSY and CDR2 SAAADI. Losses at the gene ends were 11 bases for V and 5 bases for J; bases not matched to a gene: 7. CDR3 length equals 12 residues. The CDR3 coding sequence is TGCGCCGCATGGGACAGGGACCACGAGCAGTACTTC. This codes for CAAWDRDHEQYF.

This chain joins TRBV29-1 and TRBJ2-7; D unclear. This CDR3 spans 12 amino acids. V shed 3 bases and J shed 6 bases, with 12 bases lying between them. Germline V gives CDR1 SQVTM, CDR2 ANQGSEA. CDR3 DNA: TGCAGCGTTGACGGCGCTGGGCGCGAGCAGTACTTC. Amino acid sequence: CSVDGAGREQYF.

The chain employs TRBV2 and TRBJ1-5; D unclear. The CDR3 has 13 amino acids. Between the trimmed V and J ends, which lost 4 bases and 4 bases, there was a span of 8 bases. The V gene's germline CDR1 is SNHLY and CDR2 FYNNEI. CDR3 nucleotides: TGTGCCAGCAGTGGAGCCAGGAATCAGCCCCAGCATTTT. This sequence encodes CASSGARNQPQHF.

This clone came up once. The V and J genes are TRBV10-3 and TRBJ2-3; D remains unclear. Per germline, CDR1 ENHRY and CDR2 SYGVKD. The CDR3 has 13 amino acids. Trimming took off 6 bases at V and 0 bases at J, with 7 bases between the two ends. The CDR3 here is CAIRTISTDTQYF. In DNA, the CDR3 is TGTGCCATCAGGACCATAAGCACAGATACGCAGTATTTT.

The chain couples TRBV5-1 to TRBJ1-1; no reliable D call. V lost 4 bases, J lost 1 base, and 20 bases lay in between. The CDR3 has 17 residues. The germline V gene encodes CDR1 SGHRS and CDR2 YFSETQ. CDR3 loop: CASSKILAGPTNTEAFF. The CDR3 region has the DNA TGCGCCAGCAGCAAAATTTTAGCCGGACCCACGAACACTGAAGCTTTCTTT.

This clone turned up a few times. The V gene is TRBV7-3, the J gene TRBJ2-1, with no clear D. V was trimmed by 5 bases and J by 7 bases, leaving 9 bases between them. The CDR3 totals 12 residues. The germline CDR1 and CDR2 sequences are SGHTA and FQGTGA. The CDR3 here is CASSPAPNEQFF. CDR3 bases: TGTGCCAGCAGCCCAGCCCCGAATGAGCAGTTCTTC.

This chain links TRBV4-2 with TRBJ1-2, with unresolved D. CDR3 size: 16 residues. Germline values: CDR1 LGHNA, CDR2 YNFKEQ. The V end was cut by 0 bases, the J end by 0 bases, with 11 bases between. CDR3 protein: CASSQDLGRTNYGYTF. The CDR3 nucleotides are TGTGCCAGCAGCCAAGATCTAGGCAGAACTAACTATGGCTACACCTTC.

The rearrangement links TRBV6-5 to TRBJ2-3, with 12 positions matching TRBD2. CDR1 MNHEY and CDR2 SVGAGI come from the germline V gene. The CDR3 loop spans 15 amino acids. The V gene end was trimmed by 7 bases and the J gene end by 7 bases; junction bases not matched to a gene: 9. The CDR3: CASTLGTSGRNTQYF. The CDR3 region has the DNA TGTGCCAGCACCTTGGGGACTAGCGGGCGGAATACGCAGTATTTT.

The genes are TRBV4-2 and TRBJ2-3; TRBD2 aligns across 14 bases. Trimming cost V 3 bases and J 3 bases; bases outside gene matches: 8. Germline loops: CDR1 LGHNA, CDR2 YNFKEQ. The CDR3 loop spans 18 amino acids. CDR3 in DNA: TGTGCCAGCAGCCACCTCGGGACTAGCGGGAGAGTAACAGATACGCAGTATTTT. It encodes CASSHLGTSGRVTDTQYF.

The chain uses TRBV27 and TRBJ1-2, with a tentative D call TRBD1 (6 bases). Trimming removed 6 bases from V and 6 bases from J, with 17 bases in between. Germline CDR1 MNHEY, CDR2 SMNVEV (reference sequence). This CDR3 spans 14 amino acids. The CDR3 loop is CASSRGGALNGYTF. As DNA, the CDR3 is TGTGCCAGCAGCCGGGGGGGGGCACTCAATGGCTACACCTTC.

This clone was found a few times. The chain uses TRBV9 and TRBJ1-1, with no clear D. From germline, CDR1 is SGDLS and CDR2 YYNGEE. Trimming cost V 4 bases and J 0 bases, with 13 bases left between them. This CDR3 has 15 residues. CDR3 sequence reads: CASSRQDLLNTEAFF. In nucleotides, the CDR3 is TGTGCCAGCAGCCGCCAGGACCTTTTGAACACTGAAGCTTTCTTT. Complete variable domain (other parts from reference TRBV9 and TRBJ1-1): DSGVTQTPKHLITATGQRVTLRCSPRSGDLSVYWYQQSLDQGLQFLIQYYNGEERAKGNILERFSAQQFPDLHSELNLSSLELGDSALYFCASSRQDLLNTEAFFGQGTRLTVV.

The chain couples TRBV28 to TRBJ1-3; unclear D gene. CDR1 MDHEN and CDR2 SYDVKM come from the germline V gene. The CDR3 has 13 residues. V shed 7 bases and J shed 0 bases, with 7 bases lying between them. CDR3 sequence reads: CASNVHSGNTIYF. CDR3 sequence (DNA): TGTGCCAGCAATGTTCACTCTGGAAACACCATATATTTT.

The genes are TRBV2 and TRBJ2-1, with TRBD1 matching over 7 bases. With V trimmed by 4 bases and J by 4 bases, 4 bases remained unmatched. Looked up from germline, CDR1 is SNHLY and CDR2 is FYNNEI. This CDR3 comprises 14 residues. CDR3 nucleotides: TGTGCCAGCAGTGTAGAGGGGGCGTACAATGAGCAGTTCTTC. It specifies CASSVEGAYNEQFF.

The chain joins TRBV5-1 to TRBJ1-5; 7 nucleotides match TRBD1. CDR1 is SGHRS, CDR2 YFSETQ, per germline. The CDR3 contains 15 residues. Germline trimming cut 4 bases from V and 4 bases from J; bases unmatched to any gene: 8. In DNA, the CDR3 is TGCGCCAGCAGCGTGGGTGGGACAGTAAATCAGCCCCAGCATTTT. Translation: CASSVGGTVNQPQHF.

CDR3 coding DNA: TGTGCCTGGAGTTTCGTCAGTAGCTATGGCTACACCTTC. Its protein product is CAWSFVSSYGYTF. The chain couples TRBV30 to TRBJ1-2; D is uncertain. The germline V and J ends were trimmed by 2 bases and 4 bases, with 11 bases remaining between them. The CDR3 spans 13 residues. Germline loops: CDR1 GTSNPN, CDR2 SVGIG (reference sequence).

This clone came up a few times. V and J are TRBV6-5 and TRBJ1-5, with D maybe TRBD1 (6 bases). The V end lost 7 bases, the J end lost 5 bases, and 12 bases lay between the germline ends. CDR3 length: 13 amino acids. The germline V gene has CDR1 MNHEY and CDR2 SVGAGI. Here the CDR3 DNA reads TGTGCCAGCACTATAGGGGGGGATCAGCCCCAGCATTTT. This encodes CASTIGGDQPQHF.

V usage is TRBV2 and J usage is TRBJ2-7; perhaps D is TRBD1 or TRBD2 (5 bases each). CDR3 length: 15 residues. The V end lost 4 bases, the J end lost 1 base, and 14 bases lay between the germline ends. Germline V gene data show CDR1 as SNHLY and CDR2 as FYNNEI. The CDR3 DNA sequence: TGTGCCAGCAGTGTTGGACATCCGGGGTCCTACGAGCAGTACTTC. It specifies CASSVGHPGSYEQYF.

The chain combines TRBV28 with TRBJ2-7; maybe TRBD1 (6 bases). This CDR3 has 15 residues. Trimming took off 6 bases at V and 0 bases at J, with 15 bases between the two ends. Germline V gene data show CDR1 as MDHEN and CDR2 as SYDVKM. CDR3 region: CASSPTGKNSYEQYF. The CDR3 nucleotides read TGTGCCAGCAGCCCTACAGGGAAAAACTCCTACGAGCAGTACTTC.

The chain combines TRBV7-2 with TRBJ2-1; D unresolved. The CDR3 loop spans 14 amino acids. V lost 8 bases and J lost 7, with 18 bases in between. Germline CDR1 SGHTA, CDR2 FQGNSA. CDR3 region: CASRPGSGGNEQFF. The CDR3 DNA sequence: TGTGCCAGCCGGCCGGGTTCTGGTGGAAATGAGCAGTTCTTC. The full variable domain, completed using reference TRBV7-2 and TRBJ2-1, is GAGVSQSPSNKVTEKGKDVELRCDPISGHTALYWYRQSLGQGLEFLIYFQGNSAPDKSGLPSDRFSAERTGGSVSTLTIQRTQQEDSAVYLCASRPGSGGNEQFFGPGTRLTVL.

The rearrangement uses TRBV6-5 and TRBJ2-7; D gene unclear. V dropped 7 bases and J dropped 1 base, with 11 bases sitting between them. Per the germline V gene, CDR1 is MNHEY and CDR2 is SVGAGI. The CDR3 is 13 amino acids. In DNA, the CDR3 is TGTGCCAGCAAGGCCGGACCATCCTACGAGCAGTACTTC. Protein product: CASKAGPSYEQYF.

V usage is TRBV16 and J usage is TRBJ1-2; D is uncertain. CDR1 and CDR2 from the germline V gene are KGHSY and FQNENV. Trimming removed 4 bases at V and 4 bases at J, with 16 bases between. The CDR3 consists of 15 residues. This CDR3 reads CASSLHGRAAYGYTF. The CDR3 DNA reads TGTGCCAGCAGCCTCCACGGGAGGGCTGCCTATGGCTACACCTTC.